This TCR beta chain stems from a study of blood T cell repertoires in COVID-19. Study in general: PBMCs, B-cell-depleted T cells, or T cells provided the cDNA or gDNA that made up the material.

Under the authors' procedure: The authors estimated nucleated cell counts from reference gene primer amplification. Generated by immunoSEQ multiplex PCR, the TCRdb table keeps only in-frame clones and is missing some. V and J calls and clone size are copied from that table; D and trimming were computed from the DNA. The sample has 140,000 to 150,000 clones, over 70% seen once. Two negative PCRs, clearance, or symptom resolution characterized the recovered Cohort 3 donors. Sequenced input: PBMCs or T cells enriched from blood (not recorded which). This TCR was recovered from a man aged 60 to 75 who had recovered from COVID-19.

The DNA for the CDR3 is TGTGCCAGCAGCCAAGACCCCAGGGGCGTTGACACCTTC. This sequence encodes CASSQDPRGVDTF. The rearrangement links TRBV3-1 (or the pseudogene TRBV3-2) to TRBJ1-2, with D perhaps matching TRBD1 (6 bases). Germline V gene data show CDR1 as LGHDT and CDR2 as YNNKEL (reference sequence). The CDR3 covers 13 residues. The V end was cut by 0 bases, the J end by 12 bases, with 14 bases between.